This TCR beta chain was recorded in a study of T-cell reconstitution after alpha-beta-depleted transplantation in children. Overall study findings and caveats: Two months or so post-transplant, alpha-beta T cells reportedly derived from several hundred expanded graft clones. Where some patients showed high TCRbeta diversity at day 60, it came from recipient T cells and thymic progenitors that had survived. Counts and diversity of T cells one year after transplant came mostly from newly produced T cells.

The V gene end was trimmed by 5 bases and the J gene end by 6 bases; junction bases not matched to a gene: 9. The CDR3 contains 15 residues. This clonotype showed up many times. The antigen is not known. Preparation of the TCRbeta library used unique molecular identifiers. TCRdb passed the PCR reads through MiXCR, listing each CDR3 protein once. Here the sample spans 200,000 to 300,000 distinct CDR3 sequences, roughly 8.2% being singletons. This TCR came from a male patient aged 10 to 17 who had a stem cell transplant for acute lymphoblastic leukemia, so the T cells may come from the graft donor. V gene TRBV12-3 or TRBV12-4 combines with J gene TRBJ2-4; 8 nucleotides match TRBD2. Specimen: PBMCs, mostly from graft donor cells, collected 180 days after TCRalphabeta/CD19-depleted stem cell transplant. The CDR3, as DNA: TGTGCCAGCAGTCAAGCGGGAGCGTCGGGAAACATTCAGTACTTC. Its protein product is CASSQAGASGNIQYF.